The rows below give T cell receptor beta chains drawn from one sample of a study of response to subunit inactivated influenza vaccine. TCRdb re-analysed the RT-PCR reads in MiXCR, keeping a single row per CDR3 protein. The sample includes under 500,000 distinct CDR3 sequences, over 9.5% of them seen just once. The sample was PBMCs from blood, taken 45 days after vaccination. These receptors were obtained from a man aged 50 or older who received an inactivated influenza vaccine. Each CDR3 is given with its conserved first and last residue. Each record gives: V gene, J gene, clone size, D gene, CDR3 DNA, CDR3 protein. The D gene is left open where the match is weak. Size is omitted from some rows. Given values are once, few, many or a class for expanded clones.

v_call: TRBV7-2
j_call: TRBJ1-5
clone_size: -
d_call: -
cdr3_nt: TGTGCCAGCAGCTTATGGGAAAGCGATCAGCCCCAGCATTTT
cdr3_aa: CASSLWESDQPQHF

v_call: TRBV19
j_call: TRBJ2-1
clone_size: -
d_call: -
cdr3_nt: TGTGCCAGTAGTGTCCCTTTTTTTAATGAGCAGTTCTTC
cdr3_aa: CASSVPFFNEQFF

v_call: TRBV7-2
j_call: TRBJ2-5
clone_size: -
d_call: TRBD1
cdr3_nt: TGTGCCAGCAGCTTATTTGGACAGGCTCAAGAGACCCAGTACTTC
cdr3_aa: CASSLFGQAQETQYF

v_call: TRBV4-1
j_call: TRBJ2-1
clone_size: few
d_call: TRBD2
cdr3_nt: TGCGCCAGCAGCCAAGTGGGTAGCGGGGGTAATGAGCAGTTCTTC
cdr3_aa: CASSQVGSGGNEQFF

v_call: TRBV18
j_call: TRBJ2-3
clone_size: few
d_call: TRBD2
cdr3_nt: TGTGCCAGCTCACCACCGGGACTAGCGGGTGCAGATACGCAGTATTTT
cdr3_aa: CASSPPGLAGADTQYF

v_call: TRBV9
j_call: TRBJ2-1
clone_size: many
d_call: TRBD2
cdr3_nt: TGTGCCAGCAGCGTAGGCGGGAGCAGCTCCTACAATGAGCAGTTCTTC
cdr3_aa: CASSVGGSSSYNEQFF

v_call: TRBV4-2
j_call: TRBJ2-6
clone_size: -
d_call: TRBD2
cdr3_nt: TGTGCCAGCAGCCAAGAAACTAGCGGGAGTTCGTACGGGGCCAACGTCCTGACTTTC
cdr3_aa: CASSQETSGSSYGANVLTF

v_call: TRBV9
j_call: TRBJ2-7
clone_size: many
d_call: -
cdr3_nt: TGTGCCAGCAGCGTAGTAGGCCCGCCGGGGGAGCAGTACTTC
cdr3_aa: CASSVVGPPGEQYF

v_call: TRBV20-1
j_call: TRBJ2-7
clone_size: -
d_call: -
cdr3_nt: TGCAGTGCTAGGAGACTACACCATTCCTACGAGCAGTACTTC
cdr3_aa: CSARRLHHSYEQYF

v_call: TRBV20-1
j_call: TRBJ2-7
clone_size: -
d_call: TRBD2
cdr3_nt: TGCAGTGCTAGTGCCCCGGGGGGTTACTACGAGCAGTACTTC
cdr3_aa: CSASAPGGYYEQYF

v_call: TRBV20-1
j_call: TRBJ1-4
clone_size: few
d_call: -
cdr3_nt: TGCAGTGGCGGATCTGCCGCAACTAATGAAAAACTGTTTTTT
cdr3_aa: CSGGSAATNEKLFF

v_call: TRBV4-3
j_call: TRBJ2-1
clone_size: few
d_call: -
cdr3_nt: TGCGCCAGCAGCCAAGATGGGAGGTACAATGAGCAGTTCTTC
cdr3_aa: CASSQDGRYNEQFF

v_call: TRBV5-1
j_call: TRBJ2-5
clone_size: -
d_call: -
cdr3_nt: TGCGCCAGCAGTGTCGGCAAAGAGACCCAGTACTTC
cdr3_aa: CASSVGKETQYF

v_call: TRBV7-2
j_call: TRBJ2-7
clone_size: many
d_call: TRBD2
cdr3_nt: TGTGCCAGCAGCCCCCGGATGGGGACTAGTTCCTACGAGCAGTACTTC
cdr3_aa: CASSPRMGTSSYEQYF

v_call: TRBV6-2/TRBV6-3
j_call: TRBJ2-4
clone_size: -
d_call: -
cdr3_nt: TGTGCCAGCAGTTATGGACCAAACCGGTACTTC
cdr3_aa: CASSYGPNRYF

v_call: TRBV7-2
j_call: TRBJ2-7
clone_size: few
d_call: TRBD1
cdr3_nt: TGTGCCAGCAGCCCAAAAGCCGGGACAGGGGTCTACGAGCAGTACTTC
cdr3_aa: CASSPKAGTGVYEQYF

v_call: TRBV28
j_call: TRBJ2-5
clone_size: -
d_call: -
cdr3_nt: TGTGCCAGCAGTTTTTTAAGGGAGGTCCAAGAGACCCAGTACTTC
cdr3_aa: CASSFLREVQETQYF

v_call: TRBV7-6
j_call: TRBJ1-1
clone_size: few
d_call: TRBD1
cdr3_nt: TGTGCCAGCAGCACCCGGACAGGGCTGAACACTGAAGCTTTCTTT
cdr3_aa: CASSTRTGLNTEAFF

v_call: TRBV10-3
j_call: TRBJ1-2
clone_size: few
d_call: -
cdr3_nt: TGTGCCATCAGTGAGTCGGTTGGGGCCTGGGGCTACACCTTC
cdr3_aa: CAISESVGAWGYTF

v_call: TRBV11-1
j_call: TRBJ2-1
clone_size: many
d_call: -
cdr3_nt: TGTGCCAGCAGCTTTGGTGGGCTTGGGTTCCAAGGGACCTACAATGAGCAGTTCTTC
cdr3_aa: CASSFGGLGFQGTYNEQFF

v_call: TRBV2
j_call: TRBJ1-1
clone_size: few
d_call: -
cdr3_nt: TGTGCCAGCAGTGAATTTGGGGCGCGCACTGAAGCTTTCTTT
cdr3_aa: CASSEFGARTEAFF

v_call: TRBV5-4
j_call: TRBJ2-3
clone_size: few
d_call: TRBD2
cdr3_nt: TGTGCCAGCAGCTCTGGACTAGCGGGACGAGTCACAGATACGCAGTATTTT
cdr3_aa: CASSSGLAGRVTDTQYF

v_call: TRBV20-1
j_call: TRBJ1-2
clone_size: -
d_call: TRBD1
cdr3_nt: TGCAGTGCTAGAGATTTGAGAGAGACAGGGGTGAACTATGGCTACACCTTC
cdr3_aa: CSARDLRETGVNYGYTF

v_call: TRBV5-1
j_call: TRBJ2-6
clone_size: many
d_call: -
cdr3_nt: TGCGCCAGCAGCTTGTATCCGAACTCTGGGGCCAACGTCCTGACTTTC
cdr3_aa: CASSLYPNSGANVLTF

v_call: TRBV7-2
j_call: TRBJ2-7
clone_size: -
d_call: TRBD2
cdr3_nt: TGTGCCAGCAGCTTAAGACTAGCGGGAGGGATCTACGAGCAGTACTTC
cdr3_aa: CASSLRLAGGIYEQYF

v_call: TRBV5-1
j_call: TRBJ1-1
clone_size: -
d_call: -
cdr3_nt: TGCGCCAGCAGCTTGGCTCAGGGCTGGGGTACTGAAGCTTTCTTT
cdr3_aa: CASSLAQGWGTEAFF

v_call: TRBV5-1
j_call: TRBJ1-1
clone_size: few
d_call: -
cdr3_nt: TGCGCCAGCAGCTTGGGCGGACAGTGGGGAGTGAACACTGAAGCTTTCTTT
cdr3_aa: CASSLGGQWGVNTEAFF

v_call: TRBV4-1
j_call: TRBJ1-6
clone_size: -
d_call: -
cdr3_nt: TGCGCCAGCAGCCAAGATTCCCAGAGCCAGAGTAATTCACCCCTCCACTTT
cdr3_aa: CASSQDSQSQSNSPLHF

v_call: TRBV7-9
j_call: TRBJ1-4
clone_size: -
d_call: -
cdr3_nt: TGTGCCAGCAGCGGACAGTTTTATGAAAAACTGTTTTTT
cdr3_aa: CASSGQFYEKLFF

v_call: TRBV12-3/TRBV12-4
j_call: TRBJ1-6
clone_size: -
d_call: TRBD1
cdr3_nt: TGTGCCAGCAGTCGCGGGGACAGGATTGATTCACCCCTCCACTTT
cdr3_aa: CASSRGDRIDSPLHF

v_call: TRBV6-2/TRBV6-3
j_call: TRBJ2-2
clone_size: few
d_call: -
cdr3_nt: TGTGCCAGCAGTTGGTTACCGGATGACACCGGGGAGCTGTTTTTT
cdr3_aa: CASSWLPDDTGELFF

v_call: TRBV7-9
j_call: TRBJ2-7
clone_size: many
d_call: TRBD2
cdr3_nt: TGTGCCAGCAGCCCACCGGGACTAGCGGGAGTAGGTGAGCAGTACTTC
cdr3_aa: CASSPPGLAGVGEQYF

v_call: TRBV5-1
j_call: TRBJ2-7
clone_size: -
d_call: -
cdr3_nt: TGCGCCAGCAGCGAAGCGCTAGCAAGCTCCTACGAGCAGTACTTC
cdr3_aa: CASSEALASSYEQYF

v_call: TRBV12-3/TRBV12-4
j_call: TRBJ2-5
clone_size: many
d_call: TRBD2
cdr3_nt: TGTGCCAGCAGCCGACTAGCGGGTGGAGAGACCCAGTACTTC
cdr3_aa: CASSRLAGGETQYF

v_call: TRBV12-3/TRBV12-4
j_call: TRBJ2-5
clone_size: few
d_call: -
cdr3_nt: TGTGCCAGCAGGGGGAGGCCGGGGATTCGGGGAGAGACCCAGTACTTC
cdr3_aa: CASRGRPGIRGETQYF

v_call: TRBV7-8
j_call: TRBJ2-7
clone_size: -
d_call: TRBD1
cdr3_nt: TGTGCCAGCAGCTTTTCGGACAGGGATTATGAGCAGTACTTC
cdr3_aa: CASSFSDRDYEQYF

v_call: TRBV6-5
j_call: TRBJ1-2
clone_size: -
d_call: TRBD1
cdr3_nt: TGTGCCAGCAGTTACGGACAGGGATACTATGGCTACACCTTC
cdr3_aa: CASSYGQGYYGYTF

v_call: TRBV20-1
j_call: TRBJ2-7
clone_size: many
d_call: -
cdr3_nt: TGCAGTGTGACAGCGGAAAAGGTGCAGTACTTC
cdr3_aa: CSVTAEKVQYF

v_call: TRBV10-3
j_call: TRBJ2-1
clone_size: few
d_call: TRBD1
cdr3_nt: TGTGCCATCAGTGGGGGGACAGGTAAAAATTACAATGAGCAGTTCTTC
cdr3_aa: CAISGGTGKNYNEQFF

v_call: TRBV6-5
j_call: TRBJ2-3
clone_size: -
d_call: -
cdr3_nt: TGTGCCAGCAGTTACTCGTTATACGGCACAGATACGCAGTATTTT
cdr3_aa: CASSYSLYGTDTQYF

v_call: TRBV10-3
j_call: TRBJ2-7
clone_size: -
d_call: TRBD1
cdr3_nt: TGTGCCATCAGTGGGAACAGGGGGACCTCCTACGAGCAGTACTTC
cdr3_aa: CAISGNRGTSYEQYF

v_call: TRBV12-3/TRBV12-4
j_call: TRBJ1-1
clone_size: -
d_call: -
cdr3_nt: TGTGCCAGCAGTCCACGGGCCACCTCGATGGACACTGAAGCTTTCTTT
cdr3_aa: CASSPRATSMDTEAFF

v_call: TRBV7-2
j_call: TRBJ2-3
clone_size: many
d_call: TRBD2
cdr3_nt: TGTGCCAGCAGCTTAGGGCCGGCTGGAGCGGGGGGAACCACAGATACGCAGTATTTT
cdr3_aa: CASSLGPAGAGGTTDTQYF

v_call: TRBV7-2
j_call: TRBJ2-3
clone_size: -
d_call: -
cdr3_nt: TGTGCCAGCAGCTTCAGGCTCGGGGATACGCAGTATTTT
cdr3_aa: CASSFRLGDTQYF

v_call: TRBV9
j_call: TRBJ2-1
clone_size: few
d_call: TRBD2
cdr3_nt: TGTGCCAGTGCAGGGACTAGCGGGAGAAACTCGTACAATGAGCAGTTCTTC
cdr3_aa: CASAGTSGRNSYNEQFF

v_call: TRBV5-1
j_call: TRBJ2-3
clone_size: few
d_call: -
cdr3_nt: TGCGCCAGCAGCTTGACAGCCCAAAGGACGCAGTATTTT
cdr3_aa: CASSLTAQRTQYF

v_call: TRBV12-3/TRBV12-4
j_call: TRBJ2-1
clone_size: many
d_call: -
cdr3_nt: TGTGCCAGCAGTTTGGGGACCCCGAGCTCCTACAATGAGCAGTTCTTC
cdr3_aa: CASSLGTPSSYNEQFF

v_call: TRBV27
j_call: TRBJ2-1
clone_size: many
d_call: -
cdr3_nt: TGTGCCAGCAGTTTACGAACCCCGGGAAATAGGCCCAATGAGCAGTTCTTC
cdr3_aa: CASSLRTPGNRPNEQFF

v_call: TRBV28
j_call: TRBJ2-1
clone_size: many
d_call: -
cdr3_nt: TGTGCCAGCCACGGGGTAAATCGTTTCGTTGGTGAGCAGTTCTTC
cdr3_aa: CASHGVNRFVGEQFF

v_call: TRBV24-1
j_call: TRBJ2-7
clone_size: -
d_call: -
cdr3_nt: TGTGCCACCAGTGGTCGGGGGCGGGACTACGAGCAGTACTTC
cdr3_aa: CATSGRGRDYEQYF

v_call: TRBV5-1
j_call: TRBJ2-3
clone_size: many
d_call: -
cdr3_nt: TGCGCCAGCAGCTTGGGCAGACTGCGCACGGATACGCAGTATTTT
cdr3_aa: CASSLGRLRTDTQYF

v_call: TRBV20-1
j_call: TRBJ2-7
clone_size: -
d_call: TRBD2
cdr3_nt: TGCAGCGCTAGGGTCCCGGCGGGGGGCGAGCAGTACTTC
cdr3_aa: CSARVPAGGEQYF

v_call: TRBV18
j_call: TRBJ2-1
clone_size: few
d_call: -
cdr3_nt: TGTGCCAGCTCACCCCCAAGCAGGTACAATGAGCAGTTCTTC
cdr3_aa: CASSPPSRYNEQFF

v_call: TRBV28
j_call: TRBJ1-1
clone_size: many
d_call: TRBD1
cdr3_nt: TGTGCCAGCAGTTTTTGGGACAGGGGCCGCGACGAAGCTTTCTTT
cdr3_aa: CASSFWDRGRDEAFF

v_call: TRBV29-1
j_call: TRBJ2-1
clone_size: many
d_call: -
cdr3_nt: TGCAGCGTTGCCTCTCTTCCTTACAATGAGCAGTTCTTC
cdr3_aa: CSVASLPYNEQFF

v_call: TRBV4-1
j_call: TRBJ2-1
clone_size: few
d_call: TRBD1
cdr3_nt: TGCGCCAGCAGCCAAGGGGACAGGGATCCCTACAATGAGCAGTTCTTC
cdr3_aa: CASSQGDRDPYNEQFF

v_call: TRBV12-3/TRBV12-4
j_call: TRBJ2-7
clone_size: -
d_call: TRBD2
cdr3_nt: TGTGCCAGCAGTGCTAGCGGGGTGGGATACGAGCAGTACTTC
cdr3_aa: CASSASGVGYEQYF

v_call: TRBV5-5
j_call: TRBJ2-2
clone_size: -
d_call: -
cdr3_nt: TGTGCCAGCAGCTTGGCACGGGTAATGGGGGAGCTGTTTTTT
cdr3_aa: CASSLARVMGELFF

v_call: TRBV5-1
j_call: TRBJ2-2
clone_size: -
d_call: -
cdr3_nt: TGCGCCAGCAGCCCAGGTTTTAGCACCGGGGAGCTGTTTTTT
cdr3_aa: CASSPGFSTGELFF